A single sample gave rise to the 25 T cell receptor beta chains below, sequenced in a study of OX40 agonist ivuxolimab in advanced cancers. Sequencing was performed with immunoSEQ multiplex PCR; in TCRdb, only in-frame clones are kept and a portion is missing. Altogether about 56,000 clones are present, approximately 86% being singletons, with the ten largest covering about 3.7%. Sequencing was performed on CD4+ or CD8+ T cells sorted from blood, taken in a trial of the OX40 agonist ivuxolimab. The source of these receptors is an adult with an advanced solid tumor such as melanoma, head and neck, liver or kidney cancer.

The chain combines TRBV6-1 with TRBJ1-4; D is uncertain. The CDR3 contains 17 residues. Germline assignment: CDR1 MNHNS and CDR2 SASEGT. V was shortened by 3 bases and J by 5 bases, with 19 bases between the two germline ends. The CDR3 nucleotides read TGTGCCAGCAGTGATATGTCAGAGCCGACCCTGAATGAAAAACTGTTTTTT. It is translated as CASSDMSEPTLNEKLFF.

The chain is built from TRBV5-1 and TRBJ1-2; no firm D call. CDR3 length: 14 amino acids. The germline V and J ends were trimmed by 0 bases and 0 bases, with 6 bases remaining between them. Germline V CDR1 and CDR2: SGHRS, YFSETQ. In DNA form, the CDR3 reads TGCGCCAGCAGCTTGGGGACCGCTAACTATGGCTACACCTTC. As protein: CASSLGTANYGYTF.

The chain recombines TRBV27 with TRBJ2-1; D may be TRBD1 or TRBD2 (5 bases each). The CDR3 spans 18 residues. Germline assignment: CDR1 MNHEY and CDR2 SMNVEV (reference sequence). Trimming stripped 5 bases from V and 10 bases from J, with 30 bases between. As DNA, the CDR3 is TGTGCCAGCAGTCCACAGCTCCCGGGACCTGGCGTCTTGAGGGAGCAGTTCTTC. Translation gives CASSPQLPGPGVLREQFF.

DNA for the CDR3: TGTGCCAGCAGTGAAGGATTTGAACAGCCCCAGCATTTT. It codes for CASSEGFEQPQHF. The chain couples TRBV6-1 to TRBJ1-5; no reliable D call. The germline V gene encodes CDR1 MNHNS and CDR2 SASEGT. The CDR3 totals 13 residues. Trimming shortened V by 1 base and J by 7 bases, and 8 bases separated the two germline ends.

This clone was counted only a few times. The chain recombines TRBV5-1 with TRBJ2-7, with 7 positions matching TRBD1. V shed 2 bases and J 3 bases; nucleotides not matched to a gene: 2. Germline CDR1 and CDR2: SGHRS and YFSETQ. CDR3 length equals 13 residues. The CDR3 is CASSFDRDYEQYF. Here the CDR3 DNA reads TGCGCCAGCAGCTTCGACAGGGACTACGAGCAGTACTTC.

J is TRBJ2-1 and V is TRBV27, with 10 bases fitting TRBD1. Germline loops: CDR1 MNHEY, CDR2 SMNVEV (reference sequence). CDR3 length: 16 amino acids. V lost 6 bases and J lost 7; bases outside the gene matches: 12. CDR3 sequence (DNA): TGTGCCAGCAGCCGAGACAGGGGGCGGGCTGGGAATGAGCAGTTCTTC. Protein product: CASSRDRGRAGNEQFF.

This chain uses TRBV6-1 with TRBJ2-5; D unresolved. Trimming cost V 1 base and J 2 bases, with 11 bases left between them. The CDR3 totals 15 residues. CDR1 and CDR2 from the germline V gene are MNHNS and SASEGT. The CDR3 DNA sequence: TGTGCCAGCAGTGAAGAGAGACGGAAGCAAGAGACCCAGTACTTC. It encodes CASSEERRKQETQYF.

J is TRBJ1-2 and V is TRBV11-3, with D possibly TRBD1 on 6 matching bases. Germline assignment: CDR1 SGHNT and CDR2 YENEEA. The length of the CDR3 is 13 residues. Trimming pared 2 bases from V and 8 bases from J, leaving 12 bases between. CDR3 loop: CASSLNTQGGYTF. The CDR3 bases are TGTGCCAGCAGCTTAAATACACAGGGCGGCTACACCTTC.

This clone was counted a single time. V gene TRBV5-5 combines with J gene TRBJ2-7; D is ambiguous. The CDR3 covers 16 residues. CDR1 and CDR2 from the germline V gene are SGHKS and YYEKEE (reference sequence). V lost 5 bases to trimming and J lost 0 bases, with 18 bases between them. As DNA, the CDR3 is TGTGCCAGCAGTCCCCGACCGGGTGGGATCTCCTACGAGCAGTACTTC. It yields the protein CASSPRPGGISYEQYF.

The chain is built from TRBV28 and TRBJ2-7; 13 nucleotides agree with TRBD2. Germline CDR1 and CDR2: MDHEN and SYDVKM. The length of the CDR3 is 15 residues. V shed 6 bases, J shed 7 bases, and the junction held 9 bases outside the gene matches. As DNA, the CDR3 is TGTGCCAGCAGGCGGGGACTAGCGGGAACAGAGGAGCAGTACTTC. Its translation is CASRRGLAGTEEQYF.

The V gene is TRBV5-6, the J gene TRBJ2-5, with TRBD2 matching 7 bases. Germline CDR1 SGHDT, CDR2 YYEEEE. CDR3 length equals 17 residues. The ends lost 3 bases at V and 2 bases at J; junction bases unmatched: 13. This CDR3 reads CASSSIGRMGGQETQYF. The CDR3 nucleotides read TGTGCCAGCAGCTCTATCGGACGGATGGGGGGGCAAGAGACCCAGTACTTC. The full variable domain, completed using reference TRBV5-6 and TRBJ2-5, is DAGVTQSPTHLIKTRGQQVTLRCSPKSGHDTVSWYQQALGQGPQFIFQYYEEEERQRGNFPDRFSGHQFPNYSSELNVNALLLGDSALYLCASSSIGRMGGQETQYFGPGTRLLVL.

The chain couples TRBV11-2 to TRBJ2-3, with TRBD2 as a possible D gene (6 bases). Germline-derived CDR1 and CDR2 are SGHAT and FQNNGV. The CDR3 is made up of 13 amino acids. The ends were cut back, 7 bases at V and 1 base at J, with 9 bases in the middle. The CDR3 protein is CASNRGGTDTQYF. In DNA, the CDR3 is TGTGCCAGCAACCGCGGGGGCACAGATACGCAGTATTTT.

This clone showed up just a few times. The chain has TRBV19 and TRBJ1-4; a possible D gene is TRBD1 (5 bases). Germline V CDR1 and CDR2: LNHDA, SQIVND (reference sequence). V was clipped by 3 bases and J by 9 bases, with 8 bases between them. The length of the CDR3 is 12 residues. The CDR3 DNA sequence: TGTGCCAGTAGTATCGGGGGGAAAAAACTGTTTTTT. Translated, it gives CASSIGGKKLFF.

This chain links TRBV19 with TRBJ2-7; either TRBD1 or TRBD2 may supply D (5 bases each). V was pared by 5 bases and J by 7 bases, with 15 bases between. Germline V CDR1 and CDR2: LNHDA, SQIVND (reference sequence). CDR3 length: 13 amino acids. The CDR3 region has the DNA TGTGCCAGTAGTCTCCTGAGGGGCCAAGAGCAGTACTTC. Protein: CASSLLRGQEQYF.

The J gene is TRBJ2-1, the V gene TRBV11-3, with D perhaps TRBD2 (6 bases). The CDR3 has 13 residues. The germline V gene encodes CDR1 SGHNT and CDR2 YENEEA. Trimming removed 1 base from V and 7 bases from J, with 8 bases in between. Here the CDR3 reads CASSLGRENEQFF. CDR3 in DNA: TGTGCCAGCAGCTTAGGTCGGGAGAATGAGCAGTTCTTC.

V gene TRBV9 combines with J gene TRBJ2-1; D might be TRBD2 (6 bases). Germline assignment: CDR1 SGDLS and CDR2 YYNGEE. This CDR3 contains 15 residues. V dropped 4 bases and J dropped 0 bases, with 11 bases sitting between them. In nucleotides, the CDR3 is TGTGCCAGCAGCCCGTGGAGGGACTCCTACAATGAGCAGTTCTTC. This gives the protein CASSPWRDSYNEQFF.

The CDR3: CATTPLAVKNIQYF. The DNA of the CDR3 is TGTGCCACCACCCCCTTAGCGGTCAAAAACATTCAGTACTTC. The chain has TRBV28 and TRBJ2-4; D perhaps matches TRBD2 (6 bases). Germline V gives CDR1 MDHEN, CDR2 SYDVKM. V was pared by 10 bases and J by 3 bases, with 16 bases between. The CDR3 is made up of 14 amino acids. Full variable domain (remainder filled in from reference TRBV28 and TRBJ2-4): DVKVTQSSRYLVKRTGEKVFLECVQDMDHENMFWYRQDPGLGLRLIYFSYDVKMKEKGDIPEGYSVSREKKERFSLILESASTNQTSMYLCATTPLAVKNIQYFGAGTRLSVL.

Comment on this clone: One end of the junction varies from germline; a read error may be responsible. Other DNA sequences in the sample encode the same CDR3. V is TRBV4-1 and J is TRBJ2-5, with TRBD1 matching 8 bases. In germline, CDR1 is MGHRA, CDR2 YSYEKL. The length of the CDR3 is 16 residues. The CDR3 region is CASSQDRYRGKETQYF. CDR3 in DNA: TGCGCCAGTAGCCAAGACCGGTACAGGGGGAAAGAGACCCAGTACTTC.

The rearrangement joins TRBV6-1 to TRBJ1-5, with D perhaps TRBD1 (6 bases). Germline V gene sequence: CDR1 MNHNS, CDR2 SASEGT. CDR3 length: 14 amino acids. Trimming shortened V by 9 bases and J by 3 bases, and 15 bases separated the two germline ends. CDR3 loop: CASGRQENNQPQHF. CDR3 bases: TGTGCCAGTGGCCGACAGGAGAACAATCAGCCCCAGCATTTT.

The V and J genes are TRBV6-5 and TRBJ2-7; D could derive from TRBD1 or TRBD2 (5 bases each). With 2 bases removed from V and 4 bases from J, the gap between germline ends came to 12 bases. Germline loops: CDR1 MNHEY, CDR2 SVGAGI. This CDR3 has 14 residues. CDR3 nucleotide sequence: TGTGCCAGCAGTTACCGGGGCCAGAGATACGAGCAGTACTTC. Protein sequence: CASSYRGQRYEQYF.

The V gene is TRBV2, the J gene TRBJ1-2; maybe TRBD1 (6 bases). The CDR3 totals 11 residues. V was clipped by 8 bases and J by 6 bases, with 10 bases between them. Germline V CDR1 and CDR2: SNHLY, FYNNEI. The CDR3 is CASGQTDGYTF. The CDR3 nucleotides read TGTGCCAGCGGACAGACGGATGGCTACACCTTC.

The rearrangement uses TRBV19 and TRBJ1-5, with D unresolved. The CDR3 runs 15 residues. Between the trimmed V and J ends, which lost 1 base and 3 bases, there was a span of 10 bases. Germline V gene lookup returns CDR1 LNHDA and CDR2 SQIVND (reference sequence). The CDR3 DNA reads TGTGCCAGTAGTATAGGGTCCGGGCCCAATCAGCCCCAGCATTTT. This sequence encodes CASSIGSGPNQPQHF.

This chain connects TRBV6-5 to TRBJ2-5; D call uncertain. Germline V gives CDR1 MNHEY, CDR2 SVGAGI. This CDR3 spans 13 amino acids. The V end lost 6 bases, the J end lost 3 bases, and 11 bases lay between the germline ends. The CDR3 is CASSPGRKETQYF. The CDR3 region has the DNA TGTGCCAGCAGCCCCGGACGTAAAGAGACCCAGTACTTC.

The V call is TRBV19, the J call TRBJ2-5; 10 positions match TRBD1. V was pared by 6 bases and J by 5 bases, with 9 bases of the junction left unmatched. CDR1 LNHDA and CDR2 SQIVND come from the germline V gene (reference sequence). The length of the CDR3 is 15 residues. DNA for the CDR3: TGTGCCAGTAGCCCCGGGACAGGGGATGGGGAGACCCAGTACTTC. Its protein is CASSPGTGDGETQYF.

The chain couples TRBV27 to TRBJ2-5, with D maybe TRBD1 (6 bases). Germline CDR1 and CDR2: MNHEY and SMNVEV (reference sequence). V lost 7 bases to trimming and J lost 5 bases, with 14 bases between them. The CDR3 length is 13 residues. The CDR3, as DNA: TGTGCCAGCACCCAGGGGACCTGGGAGACCCAGTACTTC. Its translation is CASTQGTWETQYF.